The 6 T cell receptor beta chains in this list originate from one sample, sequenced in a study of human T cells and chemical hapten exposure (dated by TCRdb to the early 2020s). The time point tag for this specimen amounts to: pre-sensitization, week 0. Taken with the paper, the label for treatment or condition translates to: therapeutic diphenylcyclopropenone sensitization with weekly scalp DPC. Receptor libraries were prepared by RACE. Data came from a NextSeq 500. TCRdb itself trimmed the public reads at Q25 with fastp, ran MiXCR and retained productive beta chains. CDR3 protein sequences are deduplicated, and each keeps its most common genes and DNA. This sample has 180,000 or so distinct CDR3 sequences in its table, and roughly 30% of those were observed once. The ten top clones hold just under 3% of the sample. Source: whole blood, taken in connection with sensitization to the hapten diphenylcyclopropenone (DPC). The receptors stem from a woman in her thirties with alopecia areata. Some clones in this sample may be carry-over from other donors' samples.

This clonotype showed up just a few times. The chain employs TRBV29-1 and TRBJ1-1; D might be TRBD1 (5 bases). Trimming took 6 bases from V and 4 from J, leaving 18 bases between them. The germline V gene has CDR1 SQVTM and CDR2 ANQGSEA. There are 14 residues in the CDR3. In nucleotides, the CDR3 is TGCAGCGTCCCCAAACCAGGGTCGGCCACTGAAGCTTTCTTT. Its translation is CSVPKPGSATEAFF.

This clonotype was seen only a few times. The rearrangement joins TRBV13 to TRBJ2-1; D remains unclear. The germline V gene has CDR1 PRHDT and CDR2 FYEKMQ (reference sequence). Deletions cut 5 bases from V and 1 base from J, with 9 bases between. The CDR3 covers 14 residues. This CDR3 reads CASSPYGSYNEQFF. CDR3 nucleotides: TGTGCCAGCAGCCCCTACGGTTCCTACAATGAGCAGTTCTTC.

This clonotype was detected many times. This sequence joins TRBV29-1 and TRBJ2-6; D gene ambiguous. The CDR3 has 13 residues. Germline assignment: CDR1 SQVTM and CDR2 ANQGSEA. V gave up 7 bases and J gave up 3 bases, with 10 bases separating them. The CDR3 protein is CSAKSGGANVLTF. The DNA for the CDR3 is TGCAGCGCTAAAAGTGGTGGGGCCAACGTCCTGACTTTC.

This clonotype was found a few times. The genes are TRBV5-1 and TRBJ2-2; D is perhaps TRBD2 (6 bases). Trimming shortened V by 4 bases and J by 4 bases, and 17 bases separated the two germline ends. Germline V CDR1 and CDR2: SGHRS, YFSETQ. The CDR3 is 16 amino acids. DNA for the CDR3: TGCGCCAGCAGCCTCGGAGGAGGGTTAGGCACCGGGGAGCTGTTTTTT. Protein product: CASSLGGGLGTGELFF.

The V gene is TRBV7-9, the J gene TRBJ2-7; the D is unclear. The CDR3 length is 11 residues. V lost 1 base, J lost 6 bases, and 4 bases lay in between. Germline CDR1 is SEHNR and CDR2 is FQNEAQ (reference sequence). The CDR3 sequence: CASSLVTEQYF. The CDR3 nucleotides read TGTGCCAGCAGCTTAGTAACCGAGCAGTACTTC.

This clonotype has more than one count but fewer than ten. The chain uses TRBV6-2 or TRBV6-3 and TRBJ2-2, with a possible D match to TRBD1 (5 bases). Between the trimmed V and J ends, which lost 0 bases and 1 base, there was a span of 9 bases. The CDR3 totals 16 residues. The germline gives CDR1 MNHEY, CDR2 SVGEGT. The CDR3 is CASSYSPGKNTGELFF. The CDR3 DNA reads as TGTGCCAGCAGTTACTCCCCAGGGAAGAACACCGGGGAGCTGTTTTTT.